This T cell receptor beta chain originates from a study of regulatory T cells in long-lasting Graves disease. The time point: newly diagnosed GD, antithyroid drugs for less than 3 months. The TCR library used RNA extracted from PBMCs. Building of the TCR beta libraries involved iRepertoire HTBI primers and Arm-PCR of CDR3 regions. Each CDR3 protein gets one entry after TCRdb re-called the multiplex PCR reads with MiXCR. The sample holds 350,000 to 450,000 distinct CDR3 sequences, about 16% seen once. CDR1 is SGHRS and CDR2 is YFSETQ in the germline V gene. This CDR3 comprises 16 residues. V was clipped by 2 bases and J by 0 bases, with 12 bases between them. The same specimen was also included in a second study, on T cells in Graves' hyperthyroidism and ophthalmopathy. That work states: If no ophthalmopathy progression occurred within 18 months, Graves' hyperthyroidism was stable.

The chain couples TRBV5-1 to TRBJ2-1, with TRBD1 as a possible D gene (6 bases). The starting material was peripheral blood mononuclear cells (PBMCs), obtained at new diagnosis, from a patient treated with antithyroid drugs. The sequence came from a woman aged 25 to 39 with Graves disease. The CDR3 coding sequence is TGCGCCAGCAGCTTCAGCAGGGGATTCTCCTACAATGAGCAGTTCTTC. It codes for CASSFSRGFSYNEQFF.